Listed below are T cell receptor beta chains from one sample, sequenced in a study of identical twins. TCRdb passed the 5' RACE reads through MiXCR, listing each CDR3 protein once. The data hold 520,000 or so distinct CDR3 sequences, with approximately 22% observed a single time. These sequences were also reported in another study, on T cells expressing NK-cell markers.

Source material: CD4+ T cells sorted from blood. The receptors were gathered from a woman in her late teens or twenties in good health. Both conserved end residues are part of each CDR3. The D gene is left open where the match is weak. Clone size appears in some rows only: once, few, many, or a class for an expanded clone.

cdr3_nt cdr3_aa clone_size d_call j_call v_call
TGTGCCAGCAGTTTCGGGAACCCCTCCTACAATGAGCAGTTCTTC CASSFGNPSYNEQFF - - TRBJ2-1 TRBV6-5
TGCGCCAGCAGCCAAGAACTAGCGGGGGGGTACAATGAGCAGTTCTTC CASSQELAGGYNEQFF - TRBD2 TRBJ2-1 TRBV4-1
TGCAGCGTTGACCCCGGACAGCTGGAGAATTTACATAGGAATCTCTATGGCTACACCTTC CSVDPGQLENLHRNLYGYTF many - TRBJ1-2 TRBV29-1
TGTGCTAGCAGCTTAGCGTTGGGAAAGGCCCCCTACAATGAGCAGTTCTTC CASSLALGKAPYNEQFF few - TRBJ2-1 TRBV7-7
TGCAGTGCTAGGGAGGGACACTGGAACCAGCCCCAGCATTTT CSAREGHWNQPQHF few - TRBJ1-5 TRBV20-1
TGTGCCAGCTCGAGGGACAGGGGGTATCACGAGCAGTACTTC CASSRDRGYHEQYF - TRBD1 TRBJ2-7 TRBV2
TGTGCCAGCAGCCGGCCAGGGTTCACCGGGGAGCTGTTTTTT CASSRPGFTGELFF - - TRBJ2-2 TRBV11-2
TGCAGTGCTAGAGACAGCGGGAGCTCCTCGGTAGCGGAGCAGTACTTC CSARDSGSSSVAEQYF - TRBD2 TRBJ2-7 TRBV20-1
TGTGCCAGTTCCAGGCGGGGCGTTAGTTATAATTCACCCCTCCACTTT CASSRRGVSYNSPLHF - - TRBJ1-6 TRBV2
TGTGCCAGGGCCCCCGGGGCCGAACACGAGCAGTACTTC CARAPGAEHEQYF - - TRBJ2-7 TRBV25-1
TGTGCCAGCAGACGAGTGGTCGCCTACAATGAGCAGTTCTTC CASRRVVAYNEQFF few - TRBJ2-1 TRBV27
TGTGCCAGCAGCCAAACCCGTCTACAAGGAAAACTGTTTTTT CASSQTRLQGKLFF - - TRBJ1-4 TRBV12-3/TRBV12-4
TGTGCCAGCAGCCCGGACCTTCAAACAGATACGCAGTATTTT CASSPDLQTDTQYF once - TRBJ2-3 TRBV5-4
TGTGCCAGCAGCTTGGACAGGATCACCTACGAGCAGTACTTC CASSLDRITYEQYF few TRBD1 TRBJ2-7 TRBV11-2
TGTGCCATCACCGGCCGGGAGGCCACTGAAGCTTTCTTT CAITGREATEAFF - - TRBJ1-1 TRBV10-3
TGCGCCAGCAGCTTGAACAGGGAATATGAAAAACTGTTTTTT CASSLNREYEKLFF - - TRBJ1-4 TRBV5-1
TGCGCCAGCAGCTCACAGGGTGGAAGCTACGAGCAGTACTTC CASSSQGGSYEQYF few - TRBJ2-7 TRBV5-1
TGTGCCAGCAGCCAAACAGGGATTAATCAGCCCCAGCATTTT CASSQTGINQPQHF - - TRBJ1-5 TRBV14
TGCAGTGCTCTCGGGACTAGCCATTTGTACAATGAGCAGTTCTTC CSALGTSHLYNEQFF - TRBD2 TRBJ2-1 TRBV20-1
TGTGCCACCAGCAGAGCTCCCTCACTCGTGGGCTACAATGAGCAGTTCTTC CATSRAPSLVGYNEQFF - - TRBJ2-1 TRBV15
TGCAGTGCTAGGACCCAACGGCAGACCCAGTACTTC CSARTQRQTQYF many - TRBJ2-5 TRBV20-1
TGTGCCATCAGGCGGGGGGGAGGCACAGATACGCAGTATTTT CAIRRGGGTDTQYF - TRBD2 TRBJ2-3 TRBV10-3
TGTGCCAGCAGCTTATTTATGAGGGGAGGCACCGGGGAGCTGTTTTTT CASSLFMRGGTGELFF few - TRBJ2-2 TRBV7-2
TGTGCCAGCAGCCCCGGGGGGTTTACAGATACGCAGTATTTT CASSPGGFTDTQYF many TRBD2 TRBJ2-3 TRBV7-2
TGTGCCAGCAGTCGACCGGGACTAGCAGACTCCTACGAGCAGTACTTC CASSRPGLADSYEQYF - TRBD2 TRBJ2-7 TRBV6-1
TGCGCCAGCAGCCGCGGCAGCCTAGCTAACTATGGCTACACCTTC CASSRGSLANYGYTF - - TRBJ1-2 TRBV5-1
TGTGCCAGCAGTCGCATACTCGGACAGGGTGCAGAGACCCAGTACTTC CASSRILGQGAETQYF - TRBD1 TRBJ2-5 TRBV27
TGTGCCAGCAGCCTGACTAGTTATTCAGATACGCAGTATTTT CASSLTSYSDTQYF few - TRBJ2-3 TRBV11-2
TGCGCCAGCAGCTTGGAACAAGACTCCCACAATGAGCAGTTCTTC CASSLEQDSHNEQFF - - TRBJ2-1 TRBV5-1
TGCAGTGCTAGAGAAAGGTACAATGAGCAGTTCTTC CSARERYNEQFF - - TRBJ2-1 TRBV20-1
TGCGCCAGCAGCAGAGGACAGGGAGACAACGAGCAGTACTTC CASSRGQGDNEQYF few TRBD1 TRBJ2-7 TRBV5-1
TGTGCCAGCAGTTACTCGAGCACCGGGGGAGAGACCCAGTACTTC CASSYSSTGGETQYF - - TRBJ2-5 TRBV6-5
TGCAGCGCCCAGGGACAGATCTACGAGCAGTACTTC CSAQGQIYEQYF few TRBD1 TRBJ2-7 TRBV29-1
TGTGCCAGCAGCGTGGGCAATCAGCCCCAGCATTTT CASSVGNQPQHF few - TRBJ1-5 TRBV7-6
TGCGCCAGCAGCTCGGGACAGGGGGCGAACACCGGGGAGCTGTTTTTT CASSSGQGANTGELFF few TRBD1 TRBJ2-2 TRBV5-1
TGTGCCAGCAGCCCGAGGGGGGGCCTCACAGATACGCAGTATTTT CASSPRGGLTDTQYF - - TRBJ2-3 TRBV11-3
TGTGCCAGCAGTCGAACTACTCAACCAGGGGCTGGGGCCAACGTCCTGACTTTC CASSRTTQPGAGANVLTF - - TRBJ2-6 TRBV6-1
TGTGCCAGCAGTGAATTCGGGGCCAGACCCACTGAAGCTTTCTTT CASSEFGARPTEAFF - - TRBJ1-1 TRBV25-1
TGCAGTGCTAGGTCTCCGGACCAGCGGGTATGGTTCTTC CSARSPDQRVWFF once - TRBJ2-1 TRBV20-1
TGTGCCAGCAGCCAACTAAACTATGAGCAGTTCTTC CASSQLNYEQFF - - TRBJ2-1 TRBV3-1
TGCAGTGCTAGAAGAGCGGCCCAAGAGACCCAGTACTTC CSARRAAQETQYF few - TRBJ2-5 TRBV20-1
TGCGCCAGCGGACAGGGGGATACGCAGTATTTT CASGQGDTQYF few TRBD1 TRBJ2-3 TRBV10-1
TGTGCCAGCAGTCGACAGGTTGGTCAAGAGACCCAGTACTTC CASSRQVGQETQYF - - TRBJ2-5 TRBV12-3/TRBV12-4
TGCGCCAGCAGCTTGGCCGGAACCGGGACAGGGGCAATGGATACGCAGTATTTT CASSLAGTGTGAMDTQYF many TRBD1 TRBJ2-3 TRBV5-1
TGTGCCAGCAGCTTAGTGGGTAGTTCACAAGGAGCCAAAAACATTCAGTACTTC CASSLVGSSQGAKNIQYF - - TRBJ2-4 TRBV11-2
TGCAGTGCTAGAGATGCAGTGACTGGGGCCAACGTCCTGACTTTC CSARDAVTGANVLTF few - TRBJ2-6 TRBV20-1
TGTGCCAGCAGCTTCCGGGACAGGATTCGGATGGAGCAGTTCTTC CASSFRDRIRMEQFF - TRBD1 TRBJ2-1 TRBV7-9
TGCAGCGCAAGCTGGAAGTGGGATGAGCAGTTCTTC CSASWKWDEQFF few - TRBJ2-1 TRBV29-1
TGTGCCAGCAGCCAATACAGACACTTCCCTACCTACGAGCAGTACTTC CASSQYRHFPTYEQYF - - TRBJ2-7 TRBV4-2
TGTGCCAGCAGCTTAGCCGTGGGACTAGCGGGAGAAGTCGATGAGCAGTTCTTC CASSLAVGLAGEVDEQFF few TRBD2 TRBJ2-1 TRBV11-1
TGTGCCAGCAGCCCCCGTTTTGCGGGACGTCGCGAGCAGTACTTC CASSPRFAGRREQYF - - TRBJ2-7 TRBV7-2
TGTGCCAGCAGTCGGCCTCAAAGCGAGCAGTACTTC CASSRPQSEQYF - - TRBJ2-7 TRBV12-3/TRBV12-4
TGTGCCAGCAGCGGAGCTAGCGGGAGCACCGGGGAGCTGTTTTTT CASSGASGSTGELFF - TRBD2 TRBJ2-2 TRBV7-7
TGCAGCGTCGGACGACAGGGGAGCTCCTACGAGCAGTACTTC CSVGRQGSSYEQYF few TRBD1 TRBJ2-7 TRBV29-1
TGCAGTGCTAGCAGAGTCTACACTGAAGCTTTCTTT CSASRVYTEAFF many - TRBJ1-1 TRBV20-1
TGTGCCAGCAGTTTAGAGTCCCTATACGATCAGCCCCAGCATTTT CASSLESLYDQPQHF - - TRBJ1-5 TRBV12-3/TRBV12-4
TGTGCCAGCAGCCAAAGAGGAGGTGGGGAATTGCAGCCCCAGCATTTT CASSQRGGGELQPQHF few - TRBJ1-5 TRBV3-1
TGTGCCAGCAGCTTAGAGGCTGCGGGACGCCAAAATGAGCAGTTCTTC CASSLEAAGRQNEQFF - - TRBJ2-1 TRBV7-2
TGTGCCAGCAGCCTCGGACAGGGGAACTATGGCTACACCTTC CASSLGQGNYGYTF many TRBD1 TRBJ1-2 TRBV12-3/TRBV12-4
TGCGCCAGCAGCTTGGAATCTGGGGGGTCCGGGGAGCTGTTTTTT CASSLESGGSGELFF - - TRBJ2-2 TRBV5-1